What follows are 19 T cell receptor beta chains derived from one specimen sequenced in a study of T cell changes during pregnancy in multiple sclerosis. Produced via immunoSEQ multiplex PCR; TCRdb's table is partial and in-frame only. Among about 41,000 clones, roughly 90% were seen once, and the ten largest hold 7%. The sample in question was CD8+ T cells from peripheral blood mononuclear cells, obtained in the third trimester of pregnancy. These receptors were collected from a female donor with multiple sclerosis, enrolled in a pregnancy study.

This clone was recorded once. V and J are TRBV13 and TRBJ2-7; D gene unclear. The CDR3 consists of 15 residues. Germline-derived CDR1 and CDR2 are PRHDT and FYEKMQ (reference sequence). V was pared by 1 base and J by 1 base, with 11 bases between. CDR3 sequence: CASSLVSDQSYEQYF. The CDR3 DNA is TGTGCCAGCAGCTTAGTGTCAGATCAATCCTACGAGCAGTACTTC.

The sample holds many counts of this clone. The chain carries TRBV11-2 and TRBJ2-1, with 10 bases aligning to TRBD2. Germline CDR1 is SGHAT and CDR2 is FQNNGV. This CDR3 is built from 16 residues. Trimming at V came to 2 bases and at J to 1 base, leaving 2 bases not matched to a gene. CDR3 coding DNA: TGTGCCAGCAGCTTATTAGCGGGGGGTTCCTACAATGAGCAGTTCTTC. Its protein is CASSLLAGGSYNEQFF. Variable domain in full (rest from reference TRBV11-2 and TRBJ2-1): EAGVAQSPRYKIIEKRQSVAFWCNPISGHATLYWYQQILGQGPKLLIQFQNNGVVDDSQLPKDRFSAERLKGVDSTLKIQPAKLEDSAVYLCASSLLAGGSYNEQFFGPGTRLTVL.

The chain combines TRBV5-1 with TRBJ2-1; 8 bases are shared with TRBD1. V dropped 6 bases and J dropped 3; count of bases not matched to a gene: 8. The CDR3 is 15 residues long. Germline assignment: CDR1 SGHRS and CDR2 YFSETQ. CDR3 region: CASKRDRRDYNEQFF. Written as DNA, the CDR3 is TGCGCCAGCAAACGGGACAGGAGAGACTACAATGAGCAGTTCTTC.

J is TRBJ1-1 and V is TRBV9, with a tentative D call TRBD1 (6 bases). Trimming stripped 0 bases from V and 8 bases from J, with 11 bases between. The CDR3 is 13 amino acids. Germline V gene sequence: CDR1 SGDLS, CDR2 YYNGEE. The CDR3 here is CASSVVGGSEAFF. The CDR3 DNA reads TGTGCCAGCAGCGTAGTAGGGGGTTCGGAAGCTTTCTTT.

This clone showed up just a few times. V and J are TRBV19 and TRBJ2-7, with 12 bases that match TRBD1. Per germline, CDR1 LNHDA and CDR2 SQIVND (reference sequence). The CDR3 contains 14 residues. V lost 6 bases to trimming and J lost 5 bases; unmatched junction nucleotides: 5. CDR3 sequence (DNA): TGTGCCAGTAGCTTGGGGACAGGGGGCGACGAGCAGTACTTC. Amino acid sequence: CASSLGTGGDEQYF.

The genes are TRBV7-2 and TRBJ2-1, with 9 bases fitting TRBD2. Per germline, CDR1 SGHTA and CDR2 FQGNSA. V trimming: 6 bases; J trimming: 7 bases; junction bases outside the gene matches: 13. CDR3 length equals 16 residues. CDR3 in amino acids: CASRRILSGGINEQFF. Written as DNA, the CDR3 is TGTGCCAGCAGGAGAATATTGAGCGGGGGGATTAATGAGCAGTTCTTC.

The genes are TRBV6-6 and TRBJ1-1; D ambiguous. V lost 4 bases and J lost 1, with 13 bases in between. The CDR3 runs to 15 residues. From germline, CDR1 is MNHNY and CDR2 SVGAGI (reference sequence). This CDR3 is CASSSGGWGNTEAFF. The CDR3 DNA follows: TGTGCCAGCAGTTCGGGAGGCTGGGGGAACACTGAAGCTTTCTTT.

This clone was detected only once. The J gene is TRBJ2-7, the V gene TRBV27; 8 positions agree with TRBD1. The CDR3 is made up of 13 amino acids. V shed 7 bases, J shed 2 bases, and the junction held 4 bases outside the gene matches. The germline V gene encodes CDR1 MNHEY and CDR2 SMNVEV (reference sequence). The CDR3 region is CASMTGATYEQYF. The CDR3 bases are TGTGCCAGCATGACAGGGGCTACCTACGAGCAGTACTTC.

V usage is TRBV9 and J usage is TRBJ2-1, with D possibly being TRBD2 (7 bases). CDR1 and CDR2 from the germline V gene are SGDLS and YYNGEE. Trimming removed 0 bases from V and 7 bases from J, with 11 bases in between. CDR3 length: 14 amino acids. In DNA form, the CDR3 reads TGTGCCAGCAGCGTAGACGGGGGGCTAAATGAGCAGTTCTTC. Its protein is CASSVDGGLNEQFF.

The genes are TRBV19 and TRBJ2-1, with 7 bases lining up with TRBD2. The CDR3 totals 16 residues. Trimming at V came to 2 bases and at J to 0 bases, leaving 4 bases not matched to a gene. Germline CDR1 LNHDA, CDR2 SQIVND (reference sequence). This CDR3 is CASSIRGGGSYNEQFF. Written as DNA, the CDR3 is TGTGCCAGTAGTATAAGGGGCGGGGGCTCCTACAATGAGCAGTTCTTC.

This rearrangement joins TRBV27 to TRBJ2-7, with 10 nucleotides matching TRBD2. CDR1 is MNHEY, CDR2 SMNVEV, per germline (reference sequence). The V gene end was trimmed by 5 bases and the J gene end by 2 bases; junction bases not matched to a gene: 6. The CDR3 loop spans 15 amino acids. The CDR3 loop is CASSLLAGTPYEQYF. The CDR3 nucleotides are TGTGCCAGCAGTCTACTAGCGGGGACTCCCTACGAGCAGTACTTC.

V is TRBV29-1 and J is TRBJ2-3; TRBD2 agrees at 7 bases. Germline CDR1 SQVTM, CDR2 ANQGSEA. This CDR3 is built from 13 residues. The V gene end was trimmed by 4 bases and the J gene end by 1 base; junction bases not matched to a gene: 2. CDR3 loop: CSVGAGGTDTQYF. CDR3 nucleotide sequence: TGCAGCGTTGGGGCGGGGGGCACAGATACGCAGTATTTT.

The rearrangement uses TRBV11-2 and TRBJ2-1, with a tentative D call TRBD2 (5 bases). CDR3 length: 15 residues. In germline, CDR1 is SGHAT, CDR2 FQNNGV. Trimming cost V 5 bases and J 4 bases, with 15 bases left between them. CDR3 residues: CASSISVGRYNEQFF. CDR3 DNA: TGTGCCAGCAGCATTAGCGTCGGAAGATACAATGAGCAGTTCTTC.

V is TRBV29-1 and J is TRBJ2-5; 7 nucleotides align to TRBD2. This CDR3 contains 13 residues. The junction had 6 bases not matched to a gene; V was cut back by 4 bases and J by 4 bases. The germline gives CDR1 SQVTM, CDR2 ANQGSEA. The CDR3 region is CSVGLAASETQYF. In DNA, the CDR3 is TGCAGCGTTGGACTAGCCGCATCAGAGACCCAGTACTTC.

This chain uses TRBV10-3 with TRBJ2-1, with TRBD1 identical over 9 bases. The V segment lost 2 bases and the J segment 6 bases; nucleotides outside the gene matches: 5. The CDR3 is made up of 15 amino acids. Germline CDR1 and CDR2: ENHRY and SYGVKD. DNA for the CDR3: TGTGCCATCAGTGAGGGGACAGGGACGGTCAATGAGCAGTTCTTC. Amino acid sequence: CAISEGTGTVNEQFF.

The V and J genes are TRBV7-9 and TRBJ2-3; TRBD2 agrees at 12 bases. J was trimmed by 0 bases and V by 8 bases; bases with no gene match: 9. Germline V CDR1 and CDR2: SEHNR, FQNEAQ (reference sequence). The CDR3 consists of 17 residues. CDR3 in amino acids: CASGTIGLAGSTDTQYF. CDR3 sequence (DNA): TGTGCCAGCGGTACTATTGGACTAGCGGGGAGCACAGATACGCAGTATTTT.

The CDR3 sequence is CASSKDTDNSPLHF. The CDR3 DNA is TGTGCCAGCAGTAAAGACACAGATAATTCACCCCTCCACTTT. The chain joins TRBV6-1 to TRBJ1-6; D gene ambiguous. There are 14 residues in the CDR3. CDR1 is MNHNS and CDR2 is SASEGT in the germline V gene. The V gene lost 5 bases and the J gene lost 5 bases, with 10 bases spanning the gap.

This sequence joins TRBV11-2 and TRBJ2-7, with TRBD1 matching 7 bases. CDR1 SGHAT and CDR2 FQNNGV come from the germline V gene. This CDR3 has 16 amino acids. Losses at the gene ends were 5 bases for V and 3 bases for J; bases not matched to a gene: 13. CDR3 residues: CASSVTLGDRVYEQYF. DNA for the CDR3: TGTGCCAGCAGCGTGACCCTCGGAGACAGGGTCTACGAGCAGTACTTC.

V and J are TRBV4-1 and TRBJ2-7, with 9 bases aligning to TRBD1. After removal of 1 base from V and 5 bases from J, the junction contained 6 bases not matched to a gene. This CDR3 is built from 15 residues. CDR1 is MGHRA and CDR2 is YSYEKL in the germline V gene. CDR3 bases: TGCGCCAGCAGCCAAGCCACAGGGGGCATCGACGAGCAGTACTTC. This sequence encodes CASSQATGGIDEQYF.